The source of this T cell receptor beta chain is a study of T cells in Graves' hyperthyroidism and ophthalmopathy. Study-level findings and limits: Blood samples included most of the expanded thyroid clonotypes exceeding 0.001.

The V gene end was trimmed by 6 bases and the J gene end by 0 bases; junction bases not matched to a gene: 10. CDR1 and CDR2 (germline): SEHNR, FQNEAQ (reference sequence). CDR3 length: 17 amino acids. Hyperthyroidism of Graves' type that showed no ophthalmopathy progression within 18 months was stable. Diagnostic assessment was based on clinical symptoms, serum thyroxine and TRAb, thyroid ultrasound and orbital computed tomography. TCR beta CDR3 region amplification was performed from RNA transcripts. Initially, a first-round RT-PCR of the TCR CDR3 employed the HTBI primer set. TCRdb analysed the multiplex PCR reads with MiXCR anew, one entry per CDR3 protein. The data hold some 770,000 distinct CDR3 sequences, with 16% observed a single time. A note on this clonotype: Its target is not known.

The TCR originated in a man aged 18 to 29 with Graves' hyperthyroidism. The gene calls are TRBV7-9 and TRBJ2-5, with TRBD1 identical over 10 bases. Sample: blood. The CDR3 DNA reads TGTGCCAGCAGACGTCAAAGACAGGGGGCGTACCAAGAGACCCAGTACTTC. Amino acids: CASRRQRQGAYQETQYF.